This note documents a single T cell receptor (beta chain) sequence. Its antigen is unidentified. The sample is drawn from a study of cytomegalovirus exposure and HLA in healthy donors. 13 Jbeta primers and 60 Vbeta primers were used for the PCR. The assay was immunoSEQ multiplex PCR, and TCRdb's table has in-frame clones only and misses some. The sample shows some 110,000 clones, roughly 80% of them seen only once. Germline V gene data show CDR1 as SGHRS and CDR2 as YFSETQ. The CDR3 is 13 amino acids. V lost 5 bases, J lost 3 bases, and 11 bases lay in between. Study-wide results and caveats: Later analysis identified 16,951 TCR beta sequences associated with HLA alleles, using a false discovery rate threshold of 0.05. Under in vitro conditions, a few CMV-associated chains were confirmed as specific for CMV antigens.

This rearrangement joins TRBV5-1 to TRBJ1-1; no clear D gene. Sequencing was performed on PBMCs. This receptor was taken from a young man in good health and CMV-seronegative. Here the CDR3 DNA reads TGCGCCAGCAGAAGAGATACTGACACTGAAGCTTTCTTT. Its protein is CASRRDTDTEAFF.